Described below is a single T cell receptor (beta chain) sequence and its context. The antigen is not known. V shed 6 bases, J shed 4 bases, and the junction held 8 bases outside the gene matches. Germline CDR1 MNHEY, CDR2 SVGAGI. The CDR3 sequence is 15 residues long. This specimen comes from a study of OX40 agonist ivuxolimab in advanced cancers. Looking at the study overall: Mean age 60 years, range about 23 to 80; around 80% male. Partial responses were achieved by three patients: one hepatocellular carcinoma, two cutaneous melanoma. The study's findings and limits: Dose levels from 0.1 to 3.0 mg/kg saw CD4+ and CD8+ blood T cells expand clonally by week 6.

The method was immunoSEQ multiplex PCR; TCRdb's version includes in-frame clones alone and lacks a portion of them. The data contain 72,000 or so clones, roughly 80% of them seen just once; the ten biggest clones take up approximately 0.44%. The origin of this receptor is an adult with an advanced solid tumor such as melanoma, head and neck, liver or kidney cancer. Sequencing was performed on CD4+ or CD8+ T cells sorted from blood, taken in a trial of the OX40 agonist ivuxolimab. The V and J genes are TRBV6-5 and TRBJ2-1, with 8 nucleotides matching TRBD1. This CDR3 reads CASSPTGTGYNEQFF. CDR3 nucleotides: TGTGCCAGCAGCCCCACCGGGACAGGATACAATGAGCAGTTCTTC.